This T cell receptor beta chain was sequenced for a study of CD8 T cells in Susac syndrome. Reverse transcription of 0.5 to 1 ug RNA was performed with random hexamers. TCRdb independently ran MiXCR on the immunoSEQ multiplex PCR reads; one entry per CDR3 protein. The profile shows about 210,000 distinct CDR3 sequences, roughly 94% of them singletons. This clonotype was counted once. Control patients had untreated stable or active relapsing-remitting multiple sclerosis by revised McDonald criteria. Isolation of CD8+ and CD4+ T cells was performed negatively, whereas enrichment of TEMRA cells was done by FACS. Trimming pared 0 bases from V and 1 base from J, leaving 6 bases between. This CDR3 has 13 amino acids. Per germline, CDR1 DFQATT and CDR2 SNEGSKA (reference sequence).

The source of this sequence is a human donor with multiple sclerosis. The sequencing sample was made of CD4+ T cells from PBMCs. The chain combines TRBV20-1 with TRBJ1-1; D not certain. The DNA of the CDR3 is TGCAGTGCTAGAGAGGGCGCGAACACTGAAGCTTTCTTT. This encodes CSAREGANTEAFF.